This T cell receptor beta chain was recovered during a study of blood T cells in healthy people across ages. Using a J-beta primer mix together with a sample-barcoded 5' primer, a second PCR was run for roughly 6 to 11 cycles. TCRdb analysed the 5' RACE reads with MiXCR anew, one entry per CDR3 protein. Of more than 650,000 distinct CDR3 sequences listed, about a fifth are singletons. This clonotype was found a few times. CDR1 SGHDT and CDR2 YYEEEE come from the germline V gene. V was shortened by 1 base and J by 7 bases, with 5 bases between the two germline ends. The CDR3 length is 12 residues. Specimen: blood. This TCR came from a man between 65 and 85 years old in good health. This chain links TRBV5-6 with TRBJ2-2; D remains unclear. The CDR3 protein is CASSLTGGELFF. The CDR3 DNA follows: TGTGCCAGCAGCTTGACGGGCGGGGAGCTGTTTTTT.